The 5 T cell receptor beta chains below were found in one sample sequenced in a study of blood T cells in healthy people across ages. For the second PCR, which ran for about 6 to 11 cycles, a sample-barcoded 5' primer and a J-beta primer mix were used. MiXCR, run by TCRdb on the 5' RACE reads, gives a single entry per CDR3 protein. In the table there are 950,000 to 1,200,000 distinct CDR3 sequences, 35% to 40% of which are singletons. What was sequenced was blood. These receptors were taken from a man in his late teens or twenties in good health.

This sequence joins TRBV20-1 and TRBJ2-7; 7 nucleotides line up with TRBD1. The trim removed 0 bases at V and 1 base at J, leaving 3 bases unmatched. Germline-derived CDR1 and CDR2 are DFQATT and SNEGSKA (reference sequence). CDR3 size: 14 residues. This CDR3 reads CSARDRRGSYEQYF. CDR3 in DNA: TGCAGTGCTAGAGATCGCAGGGGGTCCTACGAGCAGTACTTC.

V gene TRBV9 combines with J gene TRBJ2-5; D tentatively reads TRBD1 or TRBD2 (5 bases each). Germline CDR1 reads SGDLS; CDR2 reads YYNGEE. Trimming took off 3 bases at V and 5 bases at J, with 8 bases between the two ends. The CDR3 spans 12 residues. The CDR3 loop is CASSGGNETQYF. The CDR3 region has the DNA TGTGCCAGCAGCGGGGGGAACGAGACCCAGTACTTC.

This clonotype has at least ten counts. This rearrangement joins TRBV9 to TRBJ1-2, with 7 nucleotides matching TRBD1. This CDR3 is 15 amino acids long. J was trimmed by 4 bases and V by 0 bases; bases with no gene match: 6. From germline, CDR1 is SGDLS and CDR2 YYNGEE. The CDR3 is CASSVDSGQLYGYTF. The CDR3 DNA reads as TGTGCCAGCAGCGTAGATTCGGGACAGCTCTATGGCTACACCTTC.

This clonotype has more than one count but fewer than ten. This sequence joins TRBV20-1 and TRBJ1-1; D uncertain. CDR3 size: 13 residues. Trimming cost V 4 bases and J 3 bases, with 12 bases left between them. The germline V gene has CDR1 DFQATT and CDR2 SNEGSKA (reference sequence). This CDR3 is CSATNILDTEAFF. The CDR3 nucleotides read TGCAGTGCTACCAATATATTGGACACTGAAGCTTTCTTT.

This clonotype was detected a few times. V gene TRBV5-1 combines with J gene TRBJ1-2, with 8 bases identical to TRBD1. The germline V gene encodes CDR1 SGHRS and CDR2 YFSETQ. Trimming took 0 bases from V and 3 from J; bases not matched to a gene: 4. CDR3 size: 15 residues. In DNA form, the CDR3 reads TGCGCCAGCAGCTTGGACAGGGGGAGAGACTATGGCTACACCTTC. It specifies CASSLDRGRDYGYTF.